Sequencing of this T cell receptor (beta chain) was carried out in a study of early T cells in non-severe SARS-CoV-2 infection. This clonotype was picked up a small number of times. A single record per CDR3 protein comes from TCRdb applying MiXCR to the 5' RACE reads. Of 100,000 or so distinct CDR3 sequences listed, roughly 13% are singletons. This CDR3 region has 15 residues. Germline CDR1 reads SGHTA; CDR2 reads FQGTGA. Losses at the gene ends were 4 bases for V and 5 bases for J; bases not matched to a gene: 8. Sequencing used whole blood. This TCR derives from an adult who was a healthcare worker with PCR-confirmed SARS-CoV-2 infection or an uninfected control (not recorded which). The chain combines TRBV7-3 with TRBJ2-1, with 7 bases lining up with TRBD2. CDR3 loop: CASSSIAGVDNEQFF. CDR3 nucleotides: TGTGCCAGCAGCTCGATAGCGGGCGTCGACAATGAGCAGTTCTTC.